The subject of this entry is one TCR beta chain. This record belongs to a study of T cell responses to AZD1222 COVID-19 vaccine. In germline, CDR1 is DFQATT, CDR2 SNEGSKA (reference sequence). Deletions cut 0 bases from V and 10 bases from J, with 9 bases between. The CDR3 loop spans 11 amino acids. The repertoire was sequenced with immunoSEQ multiplex PCR; TCRdb's copy has only in-frame clones and lacks some. The profile covers around 100,000 clones, with about 88% appearing a single time and around 2% taken by the ten largest. The sequences come from peripheral blood, collected on day 0 of AZD1222 vaccination. The chain is built from TRBV20-1 and TRBJ1-2; D uncertain. This sequence was found in an adult in good health. The CDR3 DNA follows: TGCAGTGCTAGAGATCCCGCGACCTACACCTTC. Translation: CSARDPATYTF.